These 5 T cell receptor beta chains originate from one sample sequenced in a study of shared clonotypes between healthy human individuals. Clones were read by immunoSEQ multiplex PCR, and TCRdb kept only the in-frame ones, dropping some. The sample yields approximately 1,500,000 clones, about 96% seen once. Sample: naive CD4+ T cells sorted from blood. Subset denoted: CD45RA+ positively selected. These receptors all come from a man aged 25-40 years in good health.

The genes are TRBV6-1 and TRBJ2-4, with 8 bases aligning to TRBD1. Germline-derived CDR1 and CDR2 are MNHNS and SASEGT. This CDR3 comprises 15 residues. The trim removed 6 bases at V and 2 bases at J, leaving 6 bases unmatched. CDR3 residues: CASSDQGATKNIQYF. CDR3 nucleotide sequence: TGTGCCAGCAGCGATCAGGGGGCGACCAAAAACATTCAGTACTTC.

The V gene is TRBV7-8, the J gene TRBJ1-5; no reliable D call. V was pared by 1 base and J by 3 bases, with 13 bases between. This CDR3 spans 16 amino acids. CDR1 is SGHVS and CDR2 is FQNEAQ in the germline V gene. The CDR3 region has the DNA TGTGCCAGCAGCTTAGGTCGGCAGGATTTCAATCAGCCCCAGCATTTT. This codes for CASSLGRQDFNQPQHF.

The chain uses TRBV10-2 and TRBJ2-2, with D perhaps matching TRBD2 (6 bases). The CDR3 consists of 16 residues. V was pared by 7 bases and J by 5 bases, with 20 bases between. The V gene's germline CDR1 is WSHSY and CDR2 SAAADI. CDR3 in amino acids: CASIHPNGSGTGELFF. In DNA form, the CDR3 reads TGCGCCAGCATTCACCCTAACGGGAGTGGGACCGGGGAGCTGTTTTTT.

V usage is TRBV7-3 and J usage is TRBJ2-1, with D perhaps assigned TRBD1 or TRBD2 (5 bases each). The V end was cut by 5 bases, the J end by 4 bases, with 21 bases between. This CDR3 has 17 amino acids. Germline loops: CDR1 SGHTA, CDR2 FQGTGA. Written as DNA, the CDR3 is TGTGCCAGCAGCCCCTTGGGTGGGGGAAGTTCGTACAATGAGCAGTTCTTC. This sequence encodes CASSPLGGGSSYNEQFF.

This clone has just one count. Here the CDR3 DNA reads TGTGCCACCAGCGCACCCGGCACACTCCTCTCTGGAAACACCATATATTTT. It yields the protein CATSAPGTLLSGNTIYF. V usage is TRBV15 and J usage is TRBJ1-3; D is unresolved. Germline V gene sequence: CDR1 LNHNV, CDR2 YYDKDF (reference sequence). The CDR3 spans 17 residues. Trimming cost V 5 bases and J 0 bases, with 17 bases left between them. Combining the CDR3 with reference TRBV15 and TRBJ1-3 gives the whole variable domain DAMVIQNPRYQVTQFGKPVTLSCSQTLNHNVMYWYQQKSSQAPKLLFHYYDKDFNNEADTPDNFQSRRPNTSFCFLDIRSPGLGDTAMYLCATSAPGTLLSGNTIYFGEGSWLTVV.